The rows below give T cell receptor beta chains drawn from one sample of a study of regulatory T cells in long-lasting Graves disease. A single record per CDR3 protein comes from TCRdb applying MiXCR to the multiplex PCR reads. The sample holds 400,000 to 450,000 distinct CDR3 sequences, about 16% seen once. The same sample was also used in a study of T cells in Graves' hyperthyroidism and ophthalmopathy.

The starting material was peripheral blood mononuclear cells (PBMCs), obtained at new diagnosis, from a patient treated with antithyroid drugs. The receptors shown here come from a young woman with Graves disease. Each CDR3 is given with its conserved first and last residue. The D gene is left open where the match is weak. Rows may omit the clone size; those that give it use once, few, many or a size class.

size: many
D: TRBD2
J: TRBJ2-2
V: TRBV7-9
DNA: TGTGCCAGCAGTCGGACTAGCCCCGGGGAGCTGTTTTTT
CDR3: CASSRTSPGELFF

size: many
D: .
J: TRBJ1-2
V: TRBV9
DNA: TGTGCCAGCAGCGTAGCTAACTGGGGCCTCTCTGGCTACACCTTC
CDR3: CASSVANWGLSGYTF

size: many
D: .
J: TRBJ1-2
V: TRBV10-3
DNA: TGTGCCATCAGTCCCGAAACAGGGTACGGCTACACCTTC
CDR3: CAISPETGYGYTF

size: many
D: .
J: TRBJ2-7
V: TRBV20-1
DNA: TGCAGCCGCGCTACAGCCGCCTACGAGCAGTACTTC
CDR3: CSRATAAYEQYF

size: .
D: .
J: TRBJ2-1
V: TRBV11-2
DNA: TGTGCCAGCAGCTTTGGGGCCGTCGGCAATGAGCAGTTCTTC
CDR3: CASSFGAVGNEQFF

size: many
D: .
J: TRBJ2-1
V: TRBV7-9
DNA: TGTGCCAGCTCAGGGGCCTGGGGGGATGAGCAGTTCTTC
CDR3: CASSGAWGDEQFF

size: .
D: TRBD1
J: TRBJ1-4
V: TRBV20-1
DNA: TGCAGTGCTAGGAGAGGATTAGGTTGGACAGGGGAGGAAAAACTGTTTTTT
CDR3: CSARRGLGWTGEEKLFF

size: many
D: .
J: TRBJ2-5
V: TRBV11-1
DNA: TGTGCCAGCAGCTTAATAGACGGGCAAGAGACCCAGTACTTC
CDR3: CASSLIDGQETQYF

size: many
D: TRBD2
J: TRBJ2-5
V: TRBV20-1
DNA: TGCAGTGCTAGAGTGGGGACTAGCGTCGAAGAGACCCAGTACTTC
CDR3: CSARVGTSVEETQYF

size: few
D: .
J: TRBJ2-1
V: TRBV20-1
DNA: TGCAGTGCTAGAAGGCCTGGTGAGCAGTTCTTC
CDR3: CSARRPGEQFF

size: many
D: TRBD2
J: TRBJ2-1
V: TRBV6-5
DNA: TGTGCCAGCAGTTACGGCGGGACTAGCGATTACAATGAGCAGTTCTTC
CDR3: CASSYGGTSDYNEQFF

size: many
D: TRBD2
J: TRBJ2-3
V: TRBV7-9
DNA: TGTGCCAGCAGCTTACGGGGGGGGACGGCTGTTACGCAGTATTTT
CDR3: CASSLRGGTAVTQYF

size: few
D: TRBD2
J: TRBJ2-7
V: TRBV25-1
DNA: TGTACCAGCAGGGCTTCCGGGACTAGCGGGGCAACCTACGAGCAGTACTTC
CDR3: CTSRASGTSGATYEQYF

size: few
D: .
J: TRBJ2-7
V: TRBV6-1
DNA: TGTGCCAGCAGTACCTCTAGAGGCGAGCAGTACTTC
CDR3: CASSTSRGEQYF

size: .
D: .
J: TRBJ1-2
V: TRBV29-1
DNA: TGCAGCGGAGATGGGGGCGGAGGCTACACCTTC
CDR3: CSGDGGGGYTF

size: many
D: .
J: TRBJ1-2
V: TRBV5-1
DNA: TGCGCCAGCAGTCGTGAACATGTCGGCTACACCTTC
CDR3: CASSREHVGYTF

size: few
D: .
J: TRBJ1-2
V: TRBV28
DNA: TGTGCCCACGGGTTGGGGGGGCAGTATGGCTACACCTTC
CDR3: CAHGLGGQYGYTF

size: few
D: TRBD2
J: TRBJ2-1
V: TRBV14
DNA: TGTGCCAGCAGCCAAGTCCGACTAGCGGGCAATGAGCAGTTCTTC
CDR3: CASSQVRLAGNEQFF

size: many
D: .
J: TRBJ2-3
V: TRBV28
DNA: TGTGCCAGCAGTTTCTCGGCGGGTAGGCCGCACACAGATACGCAGTATTTT
CDR3: CASSFSAGRPHTDTQYF

size: many
D: .
J: TRBJ2-7
V: TRBV7-9
DNA: TGTGCCAGCAGAACCGGACGGGAATTAGGCGAGCAGTACTTC
CDR3: CASRTGRELGEQYF

size: .
D: TRBD2
J: TRBJ2-2
V: TRBV20-1
DNA: TGCAGTGCGCATTCGGGACTAGCGGGAGTCACCGGGGAGCTGTTTTTT
CDR3: CSAHSGLAGVTGELFF

size: many
D: TRBD2
J: TRBJ2-7
V: TRBV2
DNA: TGTGCCAGCAGGTTGACCGGGACTAGCGGGAGAGAGCAGTACTTC
CDR3: CASRLTGTSGREQYF

size: many
D: .
J: TRBJ2-2
V: TRBV9
DNA: TGTGCCAGCAGCGTAGTTCCCCTCGCGAACACCGGGGAGCTGTTTTTT
CDR3: CASSVVPLANTGELFF

size: many
D: .
J: TRBJ2-1
V: TRBV3-1
DNA: TGTGCCAGCAGCCTAGGTATCTCAGTCCACAATGAGCAGTTCTTC
CDR3: CASSLGISVHNEQFF

size: many
D: TRBD1
J: TRBJ2-4
V: TRBV5-1
DNA: TGCGCCAGCAGCTTCGAAGACAGGGCGGGAGCCAAAAACATTCAGTACTTC
CDR3: CASSFEDRAGAKNIQYF

size: few
D: .
J: TRBJ1-3
V: TRBV6-5
DNA: TGTGCCAGCAGTTCCAGGGAAGACGGAAACACCATATATTTT
CDR3: CASSSREDGNTIYF

size: many
D: TRBD2
J: TRBJ2-1
V: TRBV7-8
DNA: TGTGCCAGCAGGACCCTAGCGGGAGTTACCTACAATGAGCAGTTCTTC
CDR3: CASRTLAGVTYNEQFF

size: many
D: TRBD1
J: TRBJ2-3
V: TRBV5-6
DNA: TGTGCCAGCAGCTGGGGGACAGGGGATAGCACAGATACGCAGTATTTT
CDR3: CASSWGTGDSTDTQYF

size: many
D: TRBD1
J: TRBJ1-2
V: TRBV7-9
DNA: TGTGCCAGCAGCCGAATACAGGGGGCCGATGGCTACACCTTC
CDR3: CASSRIQGADGYTF

size: many
D: .
J: TRBJ2-2
V: TRBV28
DNA: TGTGCCAGCAGTACGACTGTACGGAGGACCGGGGAGCTGTTTTTT
CDR3: CASSTTVRRTGELFF

size: many
D: TRBD2
J: TRBJ2-7
V: TRBV20-1
DNA: TGCAGTGCGGGCGGGAGGGCGATCTACGAGCAGTACTTC
CDR3: CSAGGRAIYEQYF

size: many
D: .
J: TRBJ2-3
V: TRBV29-1
DNA: TGCAGCGTTGGGCAGGCCGGCGTGGATACGCAGTATTTT
CDR3: CSVGQAGVDTQYF

size: many
D: TRBD2
J: TRBJ2-7
V: TRBV20-1
DNA: TGCAGTCAAAATAGCGGGAGGAGCTCCTACGAGCAGTACTTC
CDR3: CSQNSGRSSYEQYF

size: many
D: .
J: TRBJ2-3
V: TRBV3-1
DNA: TGTGCCAGCAGCCCCCTGGCCGCAGATACGCAGTATTTT
CDR3: CASSPLAADTQYF

size: many
D: .
J: TRBJ1-1
V: TRBV2
DNA: TGTGCCAGCAAAATGACAGATAACACTGAAGCTTTCTTT
CDR3: CASKMTDNTEAFF